This passage covers 21 T cell receptor beta chains from one sample sequenced in a study of blood T cells in healthy people across ages. A second 7 to 11 cycle PCR used barcoded and J-beta primers. TCRdb ran MiXCR on the 5' RACE reads and lists one entry per CDR3 protein. The sample records 550,000 to 750,000 distinct CDR3 sequences, around 21% being singletons. The specimen was blood. These receptor sequences come from a man aged 65 to 85 in good health.

There are a few counts of this clonotype. The chain carries TRBV20-1 and TRBJ2-3; tentative D call: TRBD2 (5 bases). V lost 6 bases and J lost 4, with 20 bases in between. This CDR3 has 15 amino acids. Germline-derived CDR1 and CDR2 are DFQATT and SNEGSKA (reference sequence). CDR3 sequence (DNA): TGCAGTGCCGGACTGACCTCCCCCCGCGCAGATACGCAGTATTTT. It specifies CSAGLTSPRADTQYF.

This clonotype has more than one count but fewer than ten. V and J are TRBV7-2 and TRBJ2-7; 11 positions agree with TRBD1. The CDR3 consists of 15 residues. Germline values: CDR1 SGHTA, CDR2 FQGNSA. J was trimmed by 3 bases and V by 6 bases; bases with no gene match: 7. The CDR3 nucleotides read TGTGCCAGCAGTACACCGGACAGGGGGCTCTACGAGCAGTACTTC. Its protein product is CASSTPDRGLYEQYF.

This sequence joins TRBV28 and TRBJ2-4; 8 bases map to TRBD2. CDR3 length: 17 amino acids. V dropped 5 bases and J dropped 0; count of bases not matched to a gene: 9. The V gene's germline CDR1 is MDHEN and CDR2 SYDVKM. Here the CDR3 reads CASSQRAGALAKNIQYF. The CDR3 DNA follows: TGTGCCAGCAGTCAAAGAGCGGGAGCCCTAGCCAAAAACATTCAGTACTTC. Drawing the rest from reference TRBV28 and TRBJ2-4, the complete variable domain is DVKVTQSSRYLVKRTGEKVFLECVQDMDHENMFWYRQDPGLGLRLIYFSYDVKMKEKGDIPEGYSVSREKKERFSLILESASTNQTSMYLCASSQRAGALAKNIQYFGAGTRLSVL.

This clonotype was counted a single time. Being one base from a much bigger clone, this may be a read error. The chain carries TRBV6-5 and TRBJ2-6, with TRBD1 matching 9 bases. The germline CDR1 and CDR2 sequences are MNHEY and SVGAGI. The CDR3 spans 16 residues. The CDR3 DNA is TGTGCCAGCAGTTTACAGGGGGCGGATGGGGCCAACGTCCTGAATTTC. Translation gives CASSLQGADGANVLNF.

This rearrangement joins TRBV12-3 or TRBV12-4 to TRBJ2-7, with a tentative D call TRBD1 (5 bases). V lost 4 bases, J lost 6 bases, and 10 bases lay in between. The CDR3 runs 12 residues. CDR3 loop: CASSSSRGEQYF. The DNA of the CDR3 is TGTGCCAGCAGTTCCAGTAGGGGCGAGCAGTACTTC.

The CDR3 sequence: CASSRAGLGRQETQYF. The CDR3 region has the DNA TGTGCCAGCAGTCGTGCGGGACTGGGTCGACAAGAGACCCAGTACTTC. This rearrangement joins TRBV6-1 to TRBJ2-5, with D perhaps TRBD2 (6 bases). There are 16 residues in the CDR3. Germline CDR1 and CDR2: MNHNS and SASEGT. V was shortened by 5 bases and J by 2 bases, with 18 bases between the two germline ends.

As for this clonotype: The junction departs from germline at one end; a sequencing error may be responsible. The rearrangement uses TRBV20-1 and TRBJ2-1; D uncertain. The CDR3 consists of 16 residues. Per the germline V gene, CDR1 is DFQATT and CDR2 is SNEGSKA (reference sequence). CDR3 DNA sequence: TGCAGTGCTAGGGGTATAAGAGGTTACTCCTACAATGAGCGGTTCTTC. This gives the protein CSARGIRGYSYNERFF.

This clonotype was counted between two and nine times. The chain links TRBV28 to TRBJ2-4; TRBD1 agrees at 8 bases. CDR3 size: 17 residues. Germline loops: CDR1 MDHEN, CDR2 SYDVKM. V was clipped by 1 base and J by 2 bases; unmatched bases: 7. The CDR3 DNA follows: TGTGCCAGCAGTTTATTCCCGACAGGGGTTACCAAAAACATTCAGTACTTC. Translating gives CASSLFPTGVTKNIQYF.

This rearrangement joins TRBV12-3 or TRBV12-4 to TRBJ2-5; 9 positions match TRBD1. The J call is doubtful: the DNA matches TRBJ2-7 better. The length of the CDR3 is 15 residues. The CDR3 protein is CASSFPGTGYYEQYF. The CDR3 nucleotides are TGTGCCAGCAGTTTCCCCGGGACAGGGTACTACGAGCAGTACTTC.

There are a few counts of this clonotype. The V and J genes are TRBV19 and TRBJ2-1; 8 bases line up with TRBD2. Trimming at V came to 1 base and at J to 7 bases, leaving 3 bases not matched to a gene. The germline CDR1 and CDR2 sequences are LNHDA and SQIVND (reference sequence). The CDR3 runs to 14 residues. This CDR3 reads CASSIAGGPNEQFF. CDR3 DNA: TGTGCCAGTAGTATAGCGGGAGGGCCAAATGAGCAGTTCTTC.

This clonotype was picked up a small number of times. This sequence joins TRBV18 and TRBJ1-4, with D perhaps matching TRBD1 (6 bases). Trimming shortened V by 0 bases and J by 2 bases, and 7 bases separated the two germline ends. The CDR3 is 15 amino acids. CDR1 and CDR2 (germline): KGHSH, LQKENI. Written as DNA, the CDR3 is TGTGCCAGCTCACCACCGCAGGGGACTAATGAAAAACTGTTTTTT. It specifies CASSPPQGTNEKLFF.

The chain joins TRBV6-5 to TRBJ2-3, with 8 nucleotides matching TRBD2. Germline CDR1 reads MNHEY; CDR2 reads SVGAGI. This CDR3 region has 15 residues. Unmatched junction bases numbered 5, after V lost 6 bases and J lost 0 bases. The CDR3 region is CASSRGTRSTDTQYF. The DNA of the CDR3 is TGTGCCAGCAGCCGCGGGACTAGGAGCACAGATACGCAGTATTTT.

This clonotype has more than one count but fewer than ten. This chain links TRBV12-3 or TRBV12-4 with TRBJ1-1, with a possible D match to TRBD1 (5 bases). Trimming took off 6 bases at V and 0 bases at J, with 14 bases between the two ends. This CDR3 contains 15 residues. CDR3 amino acids: CASSPFSGLNTEAFF. Here the CDR3 DNA reads TGTGCCAGCAGCCCCTTTTCAGGGCTGAACACTGAAGCTTTCTTT.

The V and J genes are TRBV7-2 and TRBJ1-1; no firm D call. The ends were cut back, 5 bases at V and 0 bases at J, with 10 bases in the middle. The CDR3 spans 14 residues. Per the germline V gene, CDR1 is SGHTA and CDR2 is FQGNSA. CDR3 protein: CASSPAYMNTEAFF. The DNA of the CDR3 is TGTGCCAGCAGCCCGGCATATATGAACACTGAAGCTTTCTTT.

The chain uses TRBV3-1 and TRBJ2-3; 14 bases are a match to TRBD2. The CDR3 length is 15 residues. Trimming at V came to 5 bases and at J to 5 bases, leaving 3 bases not matched to a gene. Germline CDR1 reads LGHDT; CDR2 reads YNNKEL (reference sequence). CDR3 coding DNA: TGTGCCAGCAGCGGGACTAGCGGGAGTAAAGATACGCAGTATTTT. Translation gives CASSGTSGSKDTQYF.

V gene TRBV5-5 combines with J gene TRBJ2-3; 9 bases agree with TRBD1. This CDR3 comprises 17 residues. Germline V gives CDR1 SGHKS, CDR2 YYEKEE (reference sequence). V shed 4 bases, J shed 5 bases, and the junction held 14 bases outside the gene matches. The CDR3, as DNA: TGTGCCAGCAGCCTTAAACGGACAGGGGATCTTCAAGATACGCAGTATTTT. It is translated as CASSLKRTGDLQDTQYF.

This clonotype was seen a few times. The chain joins TRBV5-5 to TRBJ2-5, with a tentative D call TRBD2 (6 bases). The DNA end is a closer match to TRBJ2-7, so the J assignment may be wrong. Per germline, CDR1 SGHKS and CDR2 YYEKEE (reference sequence). There are 14 residues in the CDR3. CDR3 DNA sequence: TGTGCCAGCAGCCCTGAGGGACTTGTCTACGAGCAGTACTTC. Encoded protein: CASSPEGLVYEQYF.

The rearrangement joins TRBV28 to TRBJ1-4; D may be TRBD1 (6 bases). The CDR3 runs to 15 residues. V shed 6 bases and J shed 8 bases, with 19 bases lying between them. Germline V gene lookup returns CDR1 MDHEN and CDR2 SYDVKM. CDR3 nucleotide sequence: TGTGCCAGCAGCCCCGCAAACAGGGTAGGAGAAAAACTGTTTTTT. This translates into CASSPANRVGEKLFF. Combining the CDR3 with reference TRBV28 and TRBJ1-4 gives the whole variable domain DVKVTQSSRYLVKRTGEKVFLECVQDMDHENMFWYRQDPGLGLRLIYFSYDVKMKEKGDIPEGYSVSREKKERFSLILESASTNQTSMYLCASSPANRVGEKLFFGSGTQLSVL.

The chain recombines TRBV7-2 with TRBJ2-3; no firm D call. The ends were cut back, 5 bases at V and 1 base at J, with 13 bases in the middle. The CDR3 runs 15 residues. Germline-derived CDR1 and CDR2 are SGHTA and FQGNSA. The CDR3 here is CASSVGWQGTDTQYF. The CDR3 region has the DNA TGTGCCAGCAGCGTAGGCTGGCAGGGCACAGATACGCAGTATTTT.

This clonotype was counted at least ten times. V gene TRBV7-6 combines with J gene TRBJ2-4; the match to TRBD1 covers 9 bases. CDR1 SGHVS and CDR2 FNYEAQ come from the germline V gene. The CDR3 contains 14 residues. V shed 4 bases and J 6 bases; nucleotides not matched to a gene: 4. As DNA, the CDR3 is TGTGCCAGCAGCTCGGCGGGACAGGGAAACATTCAGTACTTC. It codes for CASSSAGQGNIQYF.

The chain's CDR3 is CATSDPGVAGGDYNEQFF. The CDR3 nucleotides read TGTGCCACCAGTGACCCTGGGGTAGCGGGAGGAGATTACAATGAGCAGTTCTTC. The chain links TRBV24-1 to TRBJ2-1, with TRBD2 matching over 10 bases. The V gene end was trimmed by 4 bases and the J gene end by 4 bases; junction bases not matched to a gene: 12. This CDR3 region has 18 residues. The germline V gene has CDR1 KGHDR and CDR2 SFDVKD.